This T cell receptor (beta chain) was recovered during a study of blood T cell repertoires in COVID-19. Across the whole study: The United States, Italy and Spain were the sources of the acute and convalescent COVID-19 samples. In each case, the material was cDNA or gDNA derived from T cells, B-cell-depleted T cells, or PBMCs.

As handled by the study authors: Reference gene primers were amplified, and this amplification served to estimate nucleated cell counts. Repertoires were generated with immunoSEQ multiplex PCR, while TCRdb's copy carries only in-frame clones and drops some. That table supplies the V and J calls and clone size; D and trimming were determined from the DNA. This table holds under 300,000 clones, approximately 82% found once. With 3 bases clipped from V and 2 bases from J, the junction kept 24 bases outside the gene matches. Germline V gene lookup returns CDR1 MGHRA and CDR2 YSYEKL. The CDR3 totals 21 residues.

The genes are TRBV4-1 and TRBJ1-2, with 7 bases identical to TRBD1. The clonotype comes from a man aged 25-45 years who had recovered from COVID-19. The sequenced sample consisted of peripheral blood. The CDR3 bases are TGCGCCAGCAGCCACCCACTCTTGGCCCGGACAGGTGGTGGAGTAAACTATGGCTACACCTTC. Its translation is CASSHPLLARTGGGVNYGYTF.